The rows below give T cell receptor beta chains drawn from one sample of a study of blood T cell repertoires in COVID-19. TCRdb keeps only in-frame clones here, not all; method: immunoSEQ multiplex PCR. The sample has roughly 200,000 clones, approximately 80% seen once. Source material: peripheral blood. Every receptor here comes from a woman older than 75 with active or convalescent COVID-19. The conserved cysteine and the conserved F or W are not part of the CDR3 here. The order of the fields is V gene, D gene, CDR3 protein. The D gene is left open where the match is weak.

>TRBV7-9|.
ASSSPGGVAEKLF
>TRBV2|TRBD1
ASYGQGSYEQY
>TRBV7-9|.
ASSLGAGGGYT
>TRBV28|TRBD1
ASSSNPGQGYEQY
>TRBV11-2|TRBD2
ASSLDGASGAYEQY
>TRBV7-9|TRBD1
ASSLDGTVYNEQF
>TRBV5-4|.
ASSTRQAGYRSPLH
>TRBV6-5|.
ASSSLGGRRTEAF
>TRBV28|TRBD1
ASSAWTGSNTYEQY
>TRBV3-1/TRBV3-2|.
ASSQDPAGETQY
>TRBV5-6|TRBD1
ASSLWDSIRGPYYEQY
>TRBV4-3|.
ASSQVGGGVPYEQY
>TRBV5-1|TRBD1
ASSSDRAHTNHNEQF
>TRBV7-6|.
ASSSWGLSYEQY
>TRBV10-3|.
AISESPQYNYGYT
>TRBV7-9|.
ASTSGGGIYGYT
>TRBV29-1|TRBD1
SVSGGRHGYT
>TRBV11-3|.
ASSPGAGSSEQY
>TRBV19|TRBD1
ASSISGTAFYEQY
>TRBV11-2|.
ASSVNRAEAF
>TRBV5-1|TRBD2
ASSWLAANTGELF
>TRBV7-9|TRBD1
ASSLPQGRYSGELF
>TRBV2|.
ARNSYGYT
>TRBV2|.
ASSEGLGAGANTEAF
>TRBV2|.
ASSEMDNGEQY
>TRBV15|.
ATSRPTGIYEQY
>TRBV5-4|TRBD1
ASSRDSGRTEAF